This T cell receptor (beta chain) derives from a study of shared clonotypes between healthy human individuals. Looking at the study overall: Donor ages ranged 18 to 49 years: a couple of women, a few men.

Only in-frame clones appear in the TCRdb table, and some are missing; sequencing was by immunoSEQ multiplex PCR. The sample has under 2,000,000 clones, about 95% seen once. With respect to this clone: No antigen is known for it.

Trimming removed 3 bases at V and 5 bases at J, with 16 bases between. This CDR3 contains 15 residues. Germline V gene sequence: CDR1 MNHEY, CDR2 SMNVEV (reference sequence). Study conclusions and caveats: The study drew on few donors, limiting represented genetic and exposure-history diversity. The study found lower generation probabilities in non-shared clonotypes than in those shared by all four donors.

The naive CD8 population came from CD45RO-negative cells selected for CCR7, without terminally differentiated effector memory CD45RA+ cells. The clonotype was recovered from a man aged 18 to 35 in good health. V gene TRBV27 combines with J gene TRBJ2-5, with D perhaps TRBD1 or TRBD2 (6 bases each). Sequencing input: naive CD8+ T cells sorted from blood. CDR3: CASSFVGGPPETQYF. The DNA for the CDR3 is TGTGCCAGCAGTTTCGTAGGGGGGCCGCCGGAGACCCAGTACTTC.